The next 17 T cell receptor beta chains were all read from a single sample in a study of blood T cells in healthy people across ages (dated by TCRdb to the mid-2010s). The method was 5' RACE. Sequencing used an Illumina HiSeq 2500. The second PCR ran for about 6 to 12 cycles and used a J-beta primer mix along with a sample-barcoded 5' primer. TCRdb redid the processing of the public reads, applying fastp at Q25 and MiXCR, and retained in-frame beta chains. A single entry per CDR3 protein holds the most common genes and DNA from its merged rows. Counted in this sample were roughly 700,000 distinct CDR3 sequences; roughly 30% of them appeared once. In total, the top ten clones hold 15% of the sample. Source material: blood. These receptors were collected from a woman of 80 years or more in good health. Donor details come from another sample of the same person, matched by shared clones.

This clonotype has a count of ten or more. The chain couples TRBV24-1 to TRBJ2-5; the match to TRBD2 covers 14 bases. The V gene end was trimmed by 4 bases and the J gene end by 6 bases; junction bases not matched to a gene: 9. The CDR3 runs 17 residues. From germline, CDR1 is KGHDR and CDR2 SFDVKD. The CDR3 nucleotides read TGTGCCACCAGTGAGCGTCCGGGACTAGCGGGGGTTCAGACCCAGTACTTC. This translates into CATSERPGLAGVQTQYF.

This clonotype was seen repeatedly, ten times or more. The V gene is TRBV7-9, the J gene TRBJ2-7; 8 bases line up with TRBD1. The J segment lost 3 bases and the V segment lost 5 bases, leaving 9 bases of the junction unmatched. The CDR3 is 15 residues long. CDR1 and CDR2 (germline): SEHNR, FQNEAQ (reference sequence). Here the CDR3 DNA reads TGTGCCAGCAGCCACCCCGGGACAGGCATCTACGAGCAGTACTTC. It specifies CASSHPGTGIYEQYF.

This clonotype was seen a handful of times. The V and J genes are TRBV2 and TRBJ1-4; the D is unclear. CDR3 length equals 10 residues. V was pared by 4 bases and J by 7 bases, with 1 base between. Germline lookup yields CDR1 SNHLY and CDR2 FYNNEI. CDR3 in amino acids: CASSGEKLFF. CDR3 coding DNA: TGTGCCAGCAGTGGTGAAAAACTGTTTTTT.

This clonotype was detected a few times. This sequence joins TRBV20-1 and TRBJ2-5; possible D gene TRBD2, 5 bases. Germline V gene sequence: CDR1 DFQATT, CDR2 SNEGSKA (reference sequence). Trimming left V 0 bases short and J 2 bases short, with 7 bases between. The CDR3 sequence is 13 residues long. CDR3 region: CSARETTQETQYF. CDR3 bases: TGCAGTGCTAGAGAGACTACTCAAGAGACCCAGTACTTC.

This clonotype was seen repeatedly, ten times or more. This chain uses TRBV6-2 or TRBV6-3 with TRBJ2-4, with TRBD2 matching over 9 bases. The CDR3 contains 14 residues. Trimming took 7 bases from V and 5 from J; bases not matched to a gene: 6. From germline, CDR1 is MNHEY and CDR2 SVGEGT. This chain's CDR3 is CASTPTSGQNIQYF. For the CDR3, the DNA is TGTGCCAGCACTCCTACTAGCGGGCAAAACATTCAGTACTTC.

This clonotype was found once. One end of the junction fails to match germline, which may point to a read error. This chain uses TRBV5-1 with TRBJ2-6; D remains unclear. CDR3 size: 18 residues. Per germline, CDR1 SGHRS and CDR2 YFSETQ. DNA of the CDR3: TGCGCCGGCAGCTCCACCGGACGCTCCCTTACTGAGGCCAACGTCCTGACTTTC. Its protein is CAGSSTGRSLTEANVLTF.

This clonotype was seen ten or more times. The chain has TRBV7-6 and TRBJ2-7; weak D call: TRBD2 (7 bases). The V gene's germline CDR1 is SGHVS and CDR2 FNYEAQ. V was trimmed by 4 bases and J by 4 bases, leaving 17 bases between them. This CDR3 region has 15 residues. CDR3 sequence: CASSSRGGVEYEQYF. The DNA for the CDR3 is TGTGCCAGCAGCTCAAGGGGGGGGGTAGAGTACGAGCAGTACTTC.

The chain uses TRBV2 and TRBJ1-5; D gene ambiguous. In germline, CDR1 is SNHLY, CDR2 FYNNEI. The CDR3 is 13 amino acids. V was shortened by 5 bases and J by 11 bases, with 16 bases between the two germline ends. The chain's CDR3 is CASSPGPQMAQHF. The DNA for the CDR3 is TGTGCCAGCAGTCCGGGCCCCCAAATGGCCCAGCATTTT.

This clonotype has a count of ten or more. The CDR3, as DNA: TGTGCCAGCAGTCGGACAGGGGGCGCGGACGAGCAGTACTTC. Its protein product is CASSRTGGADEQYF. V is TRBV6-6 and J is TRBJ2-7, with 11 bases identical to TRBD1. CDR1 and CDR2 from the germline V gene are MNHNY and SVGAGI (reference sequence). This CDR3 has 14 amino acids. V trimming: 5 bases; J trimming: 5 bases; junction bases outside the gene matches: 5.

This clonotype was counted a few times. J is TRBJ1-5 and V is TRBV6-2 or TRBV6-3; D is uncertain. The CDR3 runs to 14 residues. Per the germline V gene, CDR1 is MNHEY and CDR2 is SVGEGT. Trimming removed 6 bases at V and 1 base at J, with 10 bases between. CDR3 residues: CASRDALSNQPQHF. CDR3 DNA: TGTGCCAGCAGAGACGCGCTAAGCAATCAGCCCCAGCATTTT.

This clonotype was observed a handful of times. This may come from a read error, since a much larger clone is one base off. CDR3 sequence reads: CASNGGLRDNEQYF. CDR3 DNA sequence: TGTGCCAGCAACGGGGGGCTCCGGGACAATGAGCAGTACTTC. The rearrangement joins TRBV6-5 to TRBJ2-5; D is possibly TRBD2 (7 bases). V lost 7 bases and J lost 11, with 23 bases in between. Germline assignment: CDR1 MNHEY and CDR2 SVGAGI. This CDR3 is built from 14 residues.

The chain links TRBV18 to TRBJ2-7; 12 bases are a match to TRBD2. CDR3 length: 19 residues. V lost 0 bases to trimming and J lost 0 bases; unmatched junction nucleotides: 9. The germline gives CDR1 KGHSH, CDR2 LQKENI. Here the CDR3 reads CASSPPFGLAGILSYEQYF. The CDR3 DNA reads TGTGCCAGCTCACCACCGTTTGGACTAGCGGGGATCCTCTCCTACGAGCAGTACTTC.

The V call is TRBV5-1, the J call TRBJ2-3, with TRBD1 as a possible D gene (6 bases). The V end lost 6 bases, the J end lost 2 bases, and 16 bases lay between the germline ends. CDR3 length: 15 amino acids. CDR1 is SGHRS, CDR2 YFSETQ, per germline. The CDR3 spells CASTMSGTNTDTQYF. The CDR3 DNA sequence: TGCGCCAGCACCATGTCCGGGACAAACACAGATACGCAGTATTTT.

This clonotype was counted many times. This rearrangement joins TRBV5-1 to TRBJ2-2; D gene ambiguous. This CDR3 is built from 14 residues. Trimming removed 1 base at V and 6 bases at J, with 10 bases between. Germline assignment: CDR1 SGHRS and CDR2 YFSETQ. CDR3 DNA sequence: TGCGCCAGCAGCTTGAGTTGGGGATCCGGGGAGCTGTTTTTT. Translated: CASSLSWGSGELFF. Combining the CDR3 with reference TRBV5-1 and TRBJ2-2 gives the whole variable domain KAGVTQTPRYLIKTRGQQVTLSCSPISGHRSVSWYQQTPGQGLQFLFEYFSETQRNKGNFPGRFSGRQFSNSRSEMNVSTLELGDSALYLCASSLSWGSGELFFGEGSRLTVL.

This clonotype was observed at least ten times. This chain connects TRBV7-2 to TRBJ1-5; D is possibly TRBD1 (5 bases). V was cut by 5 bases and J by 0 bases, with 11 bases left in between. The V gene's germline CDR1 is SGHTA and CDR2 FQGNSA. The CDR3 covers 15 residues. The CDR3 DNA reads TGTGCCAGCAGCCGGGAGGGGTTTAGCAATCAGCCCCAGCATTTT. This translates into CASSREGFSNQPQHF.

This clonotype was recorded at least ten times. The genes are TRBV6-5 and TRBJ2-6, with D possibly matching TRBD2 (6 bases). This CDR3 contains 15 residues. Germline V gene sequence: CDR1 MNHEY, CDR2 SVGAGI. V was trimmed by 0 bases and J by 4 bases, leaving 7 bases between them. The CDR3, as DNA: TGTGCCAGCAGTTACTCTAGCGGCGGGGCCAACGTCCTGACTTTC. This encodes CASSYSSGGANVLTF.

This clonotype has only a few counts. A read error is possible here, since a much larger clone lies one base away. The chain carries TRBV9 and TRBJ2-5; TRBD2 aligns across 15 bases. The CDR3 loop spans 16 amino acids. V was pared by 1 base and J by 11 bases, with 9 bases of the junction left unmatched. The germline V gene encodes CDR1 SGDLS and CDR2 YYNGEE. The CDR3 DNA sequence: TGTGCCAGCAGCGTACGCGGGACTAGCGGGGGGACTGAGCAGTACTTC. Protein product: CASSVRGTSGGTEQYF. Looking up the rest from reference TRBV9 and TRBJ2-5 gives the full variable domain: DSGVTQTPKHLITATGQRVTLRCSPRSGDLSVYWYQQSLDQGLQFLIQYYNGEERAKGNILERFSAQQFPDLHSELNLSSLELGDSALYFCASSVRGTSGGTEQYFGPGTRLLVL.